Each of the 29 T cell receptor beta chains below was sequenced from the same sample in a study of early stage breast cancer tumors. TCRdb keeps only in-frame clones here, not all; method: immunoSEQ multiplex PCR. The sample has approximately 5,400 clones; approximately 70% are singletons. Sequenced: breast tumor tissue. These receptors were taken from a person aged 60 to 70 with breast cancer.

Here the CDR3 reads CASTPLAGADEQYF. As DNA, the CDR3 is TGTGCCAGCACCCCACTAGCGGGAGCTGACGAGCAGTACTTC. The J gene is TRBJ2-7, the V gene TRBV6-6; 11 nucleotides align to TRBD2. Germline CDR1 is MNHNY and CDR2 is SVGAGI (reference sequence). The CDR3 consists of 14 residues. V shed 7 bases, J shed 5 bases, and the junction held 7 bases outside the gene matches.

The chain combines TRBV7-6 with TRBJ2-1, with D perhaps matching TRBD2 (6 bases). The CDR3 extends over 18 amino acids. The V gene's germline CDR1 is SGHVS and CDR2 FNYEAQ. The V end was cut by 1 base, the J end by 5 bases, with 21 bases between. As DNA, the CDR3 is TGTGCCAGCAGCTTAGAGGCGGGGACCCTCCTACGGAACAATGAGCAGTTCTTC. It yields the protein CASSLEAGTLLRNNEQFF.

This clone was picked up a small number of times. The V gene is TRBV29-1, the J gene TRBJ1-1, with 7 bases matching TRBD1. CDR1 SQVTM and CDR2 ANQGSEA come from the germline V gene. Trimming removed 3 bases from V and 6 bases from J; junction bases left unmatched: 13. This CDR3 spans 15 amino acids. The CDR3 protein is CSVDPTGDPFPEAFF. As DNA, the CDR3 is TGCAGCGTTGATCCCACAGGGGATCCCTTCCCTGAAGCTTTCTTT.

The rearrangement joins TRBV13 to TRBJ1-4; maybe TRBD1 (5 bases). Germline V gene sequence: CDR1 PRHDT, CDR2 FYEKMQ (reference sequence). V shed 5 bases and J shed 8 bases, with 21 bases lying between them. The CDR3 sequence is 16 residues long. CDR3 coding DNA: TGTGCCAGCAGCCCTACCGGGGACGAGGGAGGGGAAAAACTGTTTTTT. Its translation: CASSPTGDEGGEKLFF.

The chain joins TRBV10-3 to TRBJ1-1; 7 nucleotides match TRBD1. Germline values: CDR1 ENHRY, CDR2 SYGVKD. The CDR3 runs 13 residues. Trimming removed 3 bases from V and 7 bases from J; junction bases left unmatched: 5. CDR3 region: CAISDSGTDEAFF. The CDR3 DNA reads as TGTGCCATCAGTGACTCCGGGACAGATGAAGCTTTCTTT.

This chain joins TRBV10-2 and TRBJ2-3; D ambiguous. From germline, CDR1 is WSHSY and CDR2 SAAADI. V dropped 5 bases and J dropped 2 bases, with 14 bases sitting between them. This CDR3 comprises 15 residues. This chain's CDR3 is CASSRTPGYTDTQYF. In nucleotides, the CDR3 is TGCGCCAGCAGTCGGACGCCAGGATACACAGATACGCAGTATTTT.

The chain recombines TRBV6-6 with TRBJ1-1, with a possible D match to TRBD1 (6 bases). The CDR3 extends over 14 amino acids. From germline, CDR1 is MNHNY and CDR2 SVGAGI (reference sequence). Trimming removed 0 bases at V and 6 bases at J, with 11 bases between. This CDR3 reads CASSYSVGAPEAFF. The CDR3 bases are TGTGCCAGCAGTTACTCAGTGGGGGCGCCTGAAGCTTTCTTT.

A single count supports this clone. V and J are TRBV5-1 and TRBJ2-7; 12 positions agree with TRBD2. This CDR3 region has 15 residues. The J segment lost 5 bases and the V segment lost 4 bases, leaving 7 bases of the junction unmatched. Per germline, CDR1 SGHRS and CDR2 YFSETQ. The CDR3: CASSLLAGGSHEQYF. The CDR3 DNA reads as TGCGCCAGCAGCCTCCTAGCGGGAGGGAGCCACGAGCAGTACTTC.

This clone has only one observation. The J gene is TRBJ1-3, the V gene TRBV9, with 10 bases lining up with TRBD1. The junction had 4 bases not matched to a gene; V was cut back by 4 bases and J by 0 bases. Germline loops: CDR1 SGDLS, CDR2 YYNGEE. There are 16 residues in the CDR3. The CDR3 protein is CASSTGTGASGNTIYF. For the CDR3, the DNA is TGTGCCAGCAGCACCGGGACAGGGGCCTCTGGAAACACCATATATTTT.

This clone was seen a few times. This sequence joins TRBV19 and TRBJ1-1; D call uncertain. The CDR3 has 13 amino acids. The V gene's germline CDR1 is LNHDA and CDR2 SQIVND (reference sequence). With 0 bases removed from V and 7 bases from J, the gap between germline ends came to 9 bases. CDR3 residues: CASSIEKGSEAFF. CDR3 coding DNA: TGTGCCAGTAGTATAGAGAAAGGGAGTGAAGCTTTCTTT.

The rearrangement links TRBV5-1 to TRBJ2-7; D is uncertain. CDR1 and CDR2 from the germline V gene are SGHRS and YFSETQ. The ends were cut back, 0 bases at V and 7 bases at J, with 8 bases in the middle. The CDR3 covers 12 residues. DNA of the CDR3: TGCGCCAGCAGCTTGGGTTCGCGGGAGCAGTACTTC. It encodes CASSLGSREQYF.

The chain joins TRBV10-3 to TRBJ1-1; possibly TRBD1 for D (5 bases). There are 14 residues in the CDR3. Germline CDR1 and CDR2: ENHRY and SYGVKD. Trimming shortened V by 7 bases and J by 1 base, and 13 bases separated the two germline ends. The CDR3 protein is CAITATETNTEAFF. CDR3 bases: TGTGCCATCACCGCGACAGAGACGAACACTGAAGCTTTCTTT.

The chain combines TRBV6-5 with TRBJ1-1; D perhaps matches TRBD1 (5 bases). V shed 6 bases and J shed 10 bases, with 15 bases lying between them. Germline assignment: CDR1 MNHEY and CDR2 SVGAGI. The CDR3 consists of 12 residues. CDR3: CASSATGTGAFF. The CDR3 bases are TGTGCCAGCAGCGCGACCGGGACGGGAGCTTTCTTT.

This chain connects TRBV14 to TRBJ1-4; no reliable D call. Trimming removed 1 base from V and 7 bases from J, with 22 bases in between. The CDR3 sequence is 18 residues long. Germline values: CDR1 SGHDN, CDR2 FVKESK. The CDR3 DNA sequence: TGTGCCAGCAGCCAAGTAGGTAAGGTAGGGCGGCCCAGTGAAAAACTGTTTTTT. Its translation is CASSQVGKVGRPSEKLFF.

This clone was observed once. The chain links TRBV5-1 to TRBJ2-3; D gene uncertain. V lost 4 bases to trimming and J lost 4 bases, with 13 bases between them. This CDR3 has 14 amino acids. Germline CDR1 reads SGHRS; CDR2 reads YFSETQ. CDR3 sequence (DNA): TGCGCCAGCAGCCTGCCGGAAGGGCCAGATACGCAGTATTTT. This sequence encodes CASSLPEGPDTQYF.

This clone has a handful of counts. The rearrangement joins TRBV5-4 to TRBJ1-1; D unclear. The V end lost 2 bases, the J end lost 3 bases, and 17 bases lay between the germline ends. Germline V gene sequence: CDR1 SGHNT, CDR2 YYREEE (reference sequence). The CDR3 runs to 16 residues. The CDR3 is CASSFLFTDEDTEAFF. Written as DNA, the CDR3 is TGTGCCAGCAGCTTCTTATTTACGGACGAGGACACTGAAGCTTTCTTT.

The rearrangement joins TRBV11-3 to TRBJ2-1, with D possibly called TRBD1 or TRBD2 (5 bases each). The CDR3 runs 17 residues. V lost 5 bases to trimming and J lost 4 bases, with 21 bases between them. The germline V gene encodes CDR1 SGHNT and CDR2 YENEEA. The CDR3 spells CASSKGQGGGIYNEQFF. CDR3 DNA: TGTGCCAGCAGCAAGGGGCAGGGTGGGGGTATATACAATGAGCAGTTCTTC. The full variable domain, completed using reference TRBV11-3 and TRBJ2-1, is EAGVVQSPRYKIIEKKQPVAFWCNPISGHNTLYWYLQNLGQGPELLIRYENEEAVDDSQLPKDRFSAERLKGVDSTLKIQPAELGDSAVYLCASSKGQGGGIYNEQFFGPGTRLTVL.

The chain links TRBV5-1 to TRBJ2-3, with D possibly TRBD2 on 6 matching bases. V lost 2 bases and J 2 bases, leaving 12 bases between the germline ends. Looked up from germline, CDR1 is SGHRS and CDR2 is YFSETQ. This CDR3 spans 15 amino acids. The chain's CDR3 is CASSFSGPYTDTQYF. CDR3 bases: TGCGCCAGCAGCTTTAGCGGACCGTACACAGATACGCAGTATTTT.

This rearrangement joins TRBV5-1 to TRBJ2-2, with D possibly TRBD2 on 7 matching bases. Trimming took off 7 bases at V and 6 bases at J, with 13 bases between the two ends. CDR3 size: 13 residues. CDR1 and CDR2 (germline): SGHRS, YFSETQ. The CDR3 reads CASLGEGAGELFF. CDR3 sequence (DNA): TGCGCCAGCCTCGGGGAGGGGGCCGGGGAGCTGTTTTTT.

The chain combines TRBV30 with TRBJ2-5; D is uncertain. This CDR3 has 14 residues. From germline, CDR1 is GTSNPN and CDR2 SVGIG (reference sequence). V was clipped by 2 bases and J by 6 bases, with 16 bases between them. The CDR3 here is CAWSRSSTSQTQYF. The CDR3 nucleotides read TGTGCCTGGAGTAGATCATCGACCTCACAGACCCAGTACTTC.

This chain uses TRBV5-1 with TRBJ1-5, with 10 bases aligning to TRBD1. The V gene's germline CDR1 is SGHRS and CDR2 YFSETQ. With V trimmed by 2 bases and J by 2 bases, 4 bases remained unmatched. This CDR3 has 16 residues. CDR3 bases: TGCGCCAGCAGCTTAGGACAGGGGGAGGGCAATCAGCCCCAGCATTTT. Amino acids: CASSLGQGEGNQPQHF.

This clone occurred a few times. This sequence joins TRBV19 and TRBJ1-5, with 8 bases fitting TRBD1. CDR1 is LNHDA, CDR2 SQIVND, per germline (reference sequence). The CDR3 consists of 13 residues. In nucleotides, the CDR3 is TGTGCAACGCGACAGGGGCGTAATCAGCCCCAGCATTTT. It codes for CATRQGRNQPQHF.

This sequence joins TRBV5-1 and TRBJ2-5; D ambiguous. Germline V gene sequence: CDR1 SGHRS, CDR2 YFSETQ. The CDR3 consists of 12 residues. Deletions cut 4 bases from V and 0 bases from J, with 4 bases between. Here the CDR3 DNA reads TGCGCCAGCAGCGACTACCAAGAGACCCAGTACTTC. Its translation: CASSDYQETQYF.

The CDR3 DNA follows: TGTGCCAGCAGCTTGGCCGCACCCTCCTACGAGCAGTACTTC. Translated, it gives CASSLAAPSYEQYF. This sequence joins TRBV5-6 and TRBJ2-7, with no clear D. Germline V gene sequence: CDR1 SGHDT, CDR2 YYEEEE. The CDR3 extends over 14 amino acids. With 0 bases removed from V and 0 bases from J, the gap between germline ends came to 7 bases.

This clone was counted between two and nine times. The chain recombines TRBV14 with TRBJ1-3; D unclear. CDR1 and CDR2 from the germline V gene are SGHDN and FVKESK. V lost 1 base and J 2 bases, leaving 12 bases between the germline ends. The CDR3 sequence is 16 residues long. This chain's CDR3 is CASSQARRVTGNTIYF. The CDR3 bases are TGTGCCAGCAGCCAAGCCCGGCGGGTCACTGGAAACACCATATATTTT.

The V call is TRBV11-2, the J call TRBJ2-7, with 15 bases aligning to TRBD2. Germline CDR1 reads SGHAT; CDR2 reads FQNNGV. The CDR3 has 18 residues. After removal of 4 bases from V and 4 bases from J, the junction contained 11 bases not matched to a gene. The CDR3 spells CASSSRTSGGGPGYEQYF. In DNA, the CDR3 is TGTGCCAGCAGCTCGCGGACTAGCGGGGGGGGGCCGGGGTACGAGCAGTACTTC.

This sequence joins TRBV6-6 and TRBJ2-3; D not certain. CDR1 and CDR2 (germline): MNHNY, SVGAGI (reference sequence). V was pared by 6 bases and J by 6 bases, with 10 bases between. This CDR3 is 12 amino acids long. The CDR3 bases are TGTGCCAGCAGCTCCTTGTGGGATACGCAGTATTTT. It encodes CASSSLWDTQYF.

CDR3 sequence (DNA): TGTGCCACCAGCAGAGAACAAGGGGCTGGAAACACCATATATTTT. It translates to CATSREQGAGNTIYF. The chain combines TRBV15 with TRBJ1-3; D may be TRBD1 (5 bases). This CDR3 has 15 amino acids. V lost 0 bases, J lost 2 bases, and 8 bases lay in between. Per germline, CDR1 LNHNV and CDR2 YYDKDF (reference sequence).

The chain joins TRBV27 to TRBJ1-5; D gene ambiguous. The CDR3 runs to 14 residues. Deletions cut 3 bases from V and 4 bases from J, with 10 bases between. Germline lookup yields CDR1 MNHEY and CDR2 SMNVEV (reference sequence). Written as DNA, the CDR3 is TGTGCCAGCAGTTTGTCAGGCGCTAATCAGCCCCAGCATTTT. As protein: CASSLSGANQPQHF.